Listed here are 24 T cell receptor beta chains from one sample, sequenced in a study of cytotoxic CD8 clonotypes in ibrutinib-treated CLL. Here immunoSEQ multiplex PCR was the method, and the copy in TCRdb shows in-frame clones only, minus some. Altogether 160,000 or so clones are present, less than 85% being singletons, with the ten largest covering over 4.5%. Here the sequenced sample was PBMCs, taken after 24 months of ibrutinib treatment. All receptors come from a human donor with chronic lymphocytic leukemia.

This chain connects TRBV18 to TRBJ1-2; tentative D call: TRBD1 (6 bases). The CDR3 extends over 15 amino acids. Trimming took 4 bases from V and 2 from J, leaving 14 bases between them. Germline loops: CDR1 KGHSH, CDR2 LQKENI. CDR3 in DNA: TGTGCCAGCTCACTACAGGACAGCGTCAACTATGGCTACACCTTC. Translation gives CASSLQDSVNYGYTF.

CDR3 sequence (DNA): TGTGCCAGTAGGTTTAACAGTGCCTCAGGGGTTGAAGCTTTCTTT. Residues: CASRFNSASGVEAFF. The J gene is TRBJ1-1, the V gene TRBV19; weak D call: TRBD1 (6 bases). The CDR3 runs to 15 residues. V was shortened by 6 bases and J by 7 bases, with 21 bases between the two germline ends. In germline, CDR1 is LNHDA, CDR2 SQIVND (reference sequence).

The V gene is TRBV6-5, the J gene TRBJ1-2; weak D call: TRBD1 (6 bases). The CDR3 consists of 12 residues. The germline CDR1 and CDR2 sequences are MNHEY and SVGAGI. Deletions cut 9 bases from V and 6 bases from J, with 14 bases between. CDR3 protein: CASVSTGNGYTF. In DNA, the CDR3 is TGTGCCAGTGTCAGTACAGGGAATGGCTACACCTTC.

The rearrangement joins TRBV28 to TRBJ2-7; TRBD2 matches 10 bases. The CDR3 contains 14 residues. V lost 3 bases and J lost 7; bases outside the gene matches: 6. CDR1 is MDHEN, CDR2 SYDVKM, per germline. The CDR3 DNA reads TGTGCCAGCAGTTTGTTCCTAGCGGGGGTAGAGCAGTACTTC. This gives the protein CASSLFLAGVEQYF. Supplemented by reference TRBV28 and TRBJ2-7, the full variable domain reads DVKVTQSSRYLVKRTGEKVFLECVQDMDHENMFWYRQDPGLGLRLIYFSYDVKMKEKGDIPEGYSVSREKKERFSLILESASTNQTSMYLCASSLFLAGVEQYFGPGTRLTVT.

V and J are TRBV9 and TRBJ1-6, with D unclear. Trimming took 4 bases from V and 4 from J, leaving 3 bases between them. CDR3 length equals 12 residues. Germline CDR1 SGDLS, CDR2 YYNGEE. As DNA, the CDR3 is TGTGCCAGCAGCATGTATAATTCACCCCTCCACTTT. The encoded protein is CASSMYNSPLHF.

J is TRBJ2-7 and V is TRBV18; D gene uncertain. CDR1 and CDR2 (germline): KGHSH, LQKENI. This CDR3 is 12 amino acids long. The V and J ends lost 6 bases and 9 bases respectively, with 15 bases between them. The CDR3 DNA reads as TGTGCCAGCTCTCGGGCCCGCTCATTGCAGTACTTC. Translation: CASSRARSLQYF. Filled out from reference TRBV18 and TRBJ2-7, the complete variable domain reads NAGVMQNPRHLVRRRGQEARLRCSPMKGHSHVYWYRQLPEEGLKFMVYLQKENIIDESGMPKERFSAEFPKEGPSILRIQQVVRGDSAAYFCASSRARSLQYFGPGTRLTVT.

The chain links TRBV5-4 to TRBJ1-6; D possibly corresponds to TRBD1 (5 bases). The CDR3 totals 16 residues. CDR1 and CDR2 (germline): SGHNT, YYREEE (reference sequence). V lost 0 bases, J lost 0 bases, and 7 bases lay in between. The DNA for the CDR3 is TGTGCCAGCAGCTTGGGGGGCGGCTCCTATAATTCACCCCTCCACTTT. This gives the protein CASSLGGGSYNSPLHF.

This chain uses TRBV6-6 with TRBJ1-1, with 7 bases fitting TRBD1. The ends lost 6 bases at V and 5 bases at J; junction bases unmatched: 6. The CDR3 totals 13 residues. Germline loops: CDR1 MNHNY, CDR2 SVGAGI (reference sequence). As DNA, the CDR3 is TGTGCCAGCAGAAGACAGGGTTGGACTGAAGCTTTCTTT. This gives the protein CASRRQGWTEAFF.

Regarding this clone: Because the CDR3 is missing its conserved closing phenylalanine or tryptophan, this is likely a read error. The chain links TRBV29-1 to TRBJ1-2; D gene ambiguous. In germline, CDR1 is SQVTM, CDR2 ANQGSEA. V dropped 6 bases and J dropped 4 bases, with 21 bases sitting between them. CDR3 size: 15 residues. This CDR3 reads CSVMNPPGFSYGYTL. For the CDR3, the DNA is TGCAGCGTGATGAACCCGCCGGGCTTTAGCTATGGCTACACCCTC.

This chain connects TRBV6-6 to TRBJ2-5; TRBD1 might be the D (5 bases). The CDR3 has 13 residues. The V gene lost 2 bases and the J gene lost 3 bases, with 7 bases spanning the gap. From germline, CDR1 is MNHNY and CDR2 SVGAGI (reference sequence). DNA of the CDR3: TGTGCCAGCAGTTACAAAGGGGAAGAGACCCAGTACTTC. Its translation: CASSYKGEETQYF.

This clone has only one observation. The chain employs TRBV7-8 and TRBJ1-4; D ambiguous. V lost 5 bases to trimming and J lost 6 bases, with 16 bases between them. The CDR3 loop spans 15 amino acids. Germline V gene data show CDR1 as SGHVS and CDR2 as FQNEAQ. In nucleotides, the CDR3 is TGTGCCAGCAGCACGCACCCCACGGCAGATGAAAAACTGTTTTTT. It is translated as CASSTHPTADEKLFF. Together with reference TRBV7-8 and TRBJ1-4, the CDR3 gives the full variable domain: GAGVSQSPRYKVAKRGQDVALRCDPISGHVSLFWYQQALGQGPEFLTYFQNEAQLDKSGLPSDRFFAERPEGSVSTLKIQRTQQEDSAVYLCASSTHPTADEKLFFGSGTQLSVL.

CDR3 sequence: CASSPLGENTEAFF. The CDR3 DNA reads TGTGCCAGCAGCCCCTTGGGGGAGAACACTGAAGCTTTCTTT. The rearrangement uses TRBV7-9 and TRBJ1-1; maybe TRBD1 (5 bases). The CDR3 loop spans 14 amino acids. Between the trimmed V and J ends, which lost 5 bases and 1 base, there was a span of 11 bases. Germline CDR1 is SEHNR and CDR2 is FQNEAQ (reference sequence).

The genes are TRBV5-5 and TRBJ1-1, with D possibly TRBD1 on 6 matching bases. The germline V gene has CDR1 SGHKS and CDR2 YYEKEE (reference sequence). This CDR3 is built from 13 residues. V lost 4 bases, J lost 5 bases, and 12 bases lay in between. CDR3: CASSLSTGTEAFF. CDR3 DNA sequence: TGTGCCAGCAGCCTCTCAACAGGGACTGAAGCTTTCTTT.

The chain recombines TRBV15 with TRBJ2-3; no clear D gene. CDR3 length: 14 residues. V lost 0 bases and J lost 2, with 6 bases in between. Germline V lookup: CDR1 LNHNV, CDR2 YYDKDF (reference sequence). The CDR3 sequence: CATSRDTVTDTQYF. Here the CDR3 DNA reads TGTGCCACCAGCAGAGATACAGTCACAGATACGCAGTATTTT.

The rearrangement uses TRBV28 and TRBJ2-3, with TRBD2 matching 9 bases. The CDR3 sequence is 14 residues long. Germline V CDR1 and CDR2: MDHEN, SYDVKM. The ends lost 8 bases at V and 0 bases at J; junction bases unmatched: 3. CDR3: CASRTSGSTDTQYF. In DNA form, the CDR3 reads TGTGCCAGCCGCACTAGCGGGAGCACAGATACGCAGTATTTT.

The gene calls are TRBV7-2 and TRBJ1-1, with TRBD1 as a possible D gene (5 bases). The CDR3 is made up of 17 amino acids. Germline assignment: CDR1 SGHTA and CDR2 FQGNSA. V lost 5 bases to trimming and J lost 2 bases, with 21 bases between them. The DNA for the CDR3 is TGTGCCAGCAGCATCCACAGGAGCCGGTGGGATAACACTGAAGCTTTCTTT. Translated: CASSIHRSRWDNTEAFF.

The chain links TRBV6-6 to TRBJ1-2, with 9 bases fitting TRBD1. The CDR3 is made up of 14 amino acids. CDR1 and CDR2 (germline): MNHNY, SVGAGI (reference sequence). Trimming removed 6 bases from V and 2 bases from J; junction bases left unmatched: 4. The CDR3 DNA sequence: TGTGCCAGCAGGTCGACAGGGGGAAACTATGGCTACACCTTC. Translation: CASRSTGGNYGYTF.

The rearrangement uses TRBV7-2 and TRBJ2-3, with a tentative D call TRBD2 (6 bases). Germline lookup yields CDR1 SGHTA and CDR2 FQGNSA. The CDR3 is made up of 14 amino acids. The V end lost 4 bases, the J end lost 2 bases, and 10 bases lay between the germline ends. Written as DNA, the CDR3 is TGTGCCAGCAGCTCCTTAGCGGACACAGATACGCAGTATTTT. Protein sequence: CASSSLADTDTQYF.

With respect to this clone: It is likely a read error: a sequence one base away is far more abundant. Other DNA sequences in the same sample also yield this CDR3. The chain employs TRBV5-1 and TRBJ2-6, with unresolved D. CDR3 length equals 16 residues. Germline V gives CDR1 SGHRS, CDR2 YFSETQ. V was clipped by 0 bases and J by 0 bases, with 7 bases between them. CDR3 amino acids: CASSLGPASGANVLTF. The CDR3 DNA is TGCGCCAGCAGCTTGGGACCGGCCTCTGGGGCCAACGTCCTGACTTTC.

This clone was recorded only once. V usage is TRBV9 and J usage is TRBJ1-1; D perhaps matches TRBD1 (6 bases). The CDR3 runs to 12 residues. Germline lookup yields CDR1 SGDLS and CDR2 YYNGEE. Trimming shortened V by 3 bases and J by 10 bases, and 13 bases separated the two germline ends. CDR3 sequence: CASSAAQGRAFF. In nucleotides, the CDR3 is TGTGCCAGCAGCGCGGCACAGGGTAGAGCTTTCTTT.

V and J are TRBV2 and TRBJ2-5; TRBD1 is a possible D gene (6 bases). The CDR3 is made up of 15 amino acids. V was trimmed by 5 bases and J by 2 bases, leaving 15 bases between them. Looked up from germline, CDR1 is SNHLY and CDR2 is FYNNEI. CDR3 in DNA: TGTGCCAGCAGTCTGGATGGACAGCTTCAAGAGACCCAGTACTTC. It specifies CASSLDGQLQETQYF.

The CDR3 nucleotides are TGTGCCAGTAGCCGAGAAGACAGATATGGCTACACCTTC. Residues: CASSREDRYGYTF. The chain has TRBV19 and TRBJ1-2; D might be TRBD1 (5 bases). The CDR3 totals 13 residues. Trimming stripped 6 bases from V and 5 bases from J, with 13 bases between. Germline loops: CDR1 LNHDA, CDR2 SQIVND (reference sequence).

The chain carries TRBV27 and TRBJ1-4; tentative D call: TRBD1 (5 bases). The V and J ends lost 9 bases and 6 bases respectively, with 14 bases between them. Germline CDR1 reads MNHEY; CDR2 reads SMNVEV (reference sequence). This CDR3 has 13 amino acids. Written as DNA, the CDR3 is TGTGCCAGTCAGACAGTACCTTATGAAAAACTGTTTTTT. The encoded protein is CASQTVPYEKLFF.

The sample holds one count of this clone. The J gene is TRBJ1-2, the V gene TRBV5-4; D remains unclear. The CDR3 totals 13 residues. Trimming left V 7 bases short and J 8 bases short, with 18 bases between. Germline CDR1 SGHNT, CDR2 YYREEE (reference sequence). CDR3 residues: CASPNDPLGGYTF. CDR3 nucleotides: TGTGCCAGCCCGAATGATCCTCTCGGCGGCTACACCTTC.